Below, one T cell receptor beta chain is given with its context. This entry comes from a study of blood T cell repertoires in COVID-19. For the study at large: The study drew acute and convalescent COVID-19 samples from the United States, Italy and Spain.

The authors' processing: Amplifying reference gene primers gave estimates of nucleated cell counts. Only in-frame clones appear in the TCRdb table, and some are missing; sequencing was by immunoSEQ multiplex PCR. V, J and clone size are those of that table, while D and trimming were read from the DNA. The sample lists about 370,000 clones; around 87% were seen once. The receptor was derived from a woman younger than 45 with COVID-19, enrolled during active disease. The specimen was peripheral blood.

CDR3 nucleotide sequence: TGTGCCAGCAGTTTGGTAGCGGGAGCAGGAGAGACCCAGTACTTC. This translates into CASSLVAGAGETQYF. The chain carries TRBV28 and TRBJ2-5; 9 bases line up with TRBD2. Germline CDR1 and CDR2: MDHEN and SYDVKM. After removal of 3 bases from V and 4 bases from J, the junction contained 6 bases not matched to a gene. The CDR3 is 15 amino acids.